The clone carrying this T cell receptor (beta chain) has just a few counts. These data belong to a study of T cells after posttransplantation cyclophosphamide. A marrow graft followed busulfan-fludarabine conditioning, with cyclophosphamide on days +3 and +4. The CDR3 totals 15 residues. Looked up from germline, CDR1 is MNHEY and CDR2 is SVGAGI. The V gene lost 0 bases and the J gene lost 6 bases, with 13 bases spanning the gap. Method: immunoSEQ multiplex PCR; TCRdb's copy keeps in-frame clones and lacks some. The counts give around 26,000 clones, none of them seen only once; around 1.7% is held by the top ten.

The sample here was PBMCs, taken after allogeneic stem cell transplant with posttransplant cyclophosphamide. The chain carries TRBV6-5 and TRBJ2-3, with D possibly TRBD1 on 5 matching bases. The TCR comes from a young adult male patient who received an allogeneic stem cell transplant from a related donor, was CMV-positive, and had no GVHD. Some T cells may be provided by the graft donor. CDR3 nucleotides: TGTGCCAGCAGTTACTCGAAGGGGATAGCCGATACGCAGTATTTT. Amino acids: CASSYSKGIADTQYF.